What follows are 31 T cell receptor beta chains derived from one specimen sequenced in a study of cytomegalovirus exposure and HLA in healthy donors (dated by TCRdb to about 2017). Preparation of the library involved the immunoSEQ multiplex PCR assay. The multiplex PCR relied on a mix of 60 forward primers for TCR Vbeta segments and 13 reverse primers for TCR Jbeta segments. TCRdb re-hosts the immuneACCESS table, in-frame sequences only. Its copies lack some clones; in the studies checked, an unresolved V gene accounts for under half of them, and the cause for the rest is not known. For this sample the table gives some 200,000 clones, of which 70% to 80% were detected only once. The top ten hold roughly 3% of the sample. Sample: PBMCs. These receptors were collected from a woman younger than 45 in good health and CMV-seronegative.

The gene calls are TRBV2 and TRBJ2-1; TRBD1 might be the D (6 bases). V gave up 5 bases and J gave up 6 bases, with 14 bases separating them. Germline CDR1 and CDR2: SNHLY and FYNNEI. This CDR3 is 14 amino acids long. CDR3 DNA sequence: TGTGCCAGCAGTATGGGCCGGACAGCCAATGAGCAGTTCTTC. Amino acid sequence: CASSMGRTANEQFF.

CDR3: CASSEPGQNSYEQYF. The CDR3 region has the DNA TGTGCCAGCAGTGAACCTGGACAGAATTCCTACGAGCAGTACTTC. The chain joins TRBV25-1 to TRBJ2-7; D perhaps matches TRBD1 (6 bases). The CDR3 sequence is 15 residues long. Trimming cost V 2 bases and J 1 base, with 12 bases left between them. Germline V gene lookup returns CDR1 MGHDK and CDR2 SYGVNS.

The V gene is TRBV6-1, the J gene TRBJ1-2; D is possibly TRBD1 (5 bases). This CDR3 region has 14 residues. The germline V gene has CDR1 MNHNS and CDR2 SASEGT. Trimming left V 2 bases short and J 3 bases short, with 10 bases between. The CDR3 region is CASSENGHHYGYTF. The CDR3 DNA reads TGTGCCAGCAGTGAAAACGGACACCACTATGGCTACACCTTC.

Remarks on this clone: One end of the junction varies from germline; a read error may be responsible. The CDR3 spells CSSSFSQGNTGELFF. The CDR3 nucleotides are TGTTCCAGCAGCTTCTCCCAGGGGAACACCGGGGAGCTGTTTTTT. The rearrangement joins TRBV7-9 to TRBJ2-2; the D gene is possibly TRBD1 (5 bases). From germline, CDR1 is SEHNR and CDR2 FQNEAQ (reference sequence). This CDR3 is 15 amino acids long.

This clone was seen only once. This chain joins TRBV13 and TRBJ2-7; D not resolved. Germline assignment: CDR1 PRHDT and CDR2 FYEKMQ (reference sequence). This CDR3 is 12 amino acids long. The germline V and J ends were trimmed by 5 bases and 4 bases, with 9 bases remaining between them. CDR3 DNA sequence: TGTGCCAGCAGCCAGAACAGATACGAGCAGTACTTC. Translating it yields CASSQNRYEQYF.

In DNA form, the CDR3 reads TGCGCCAGCAGCCAAGCGGCGGGGGGGCGACCAGATACGCAGTATTTT. It is translated as CASSQAAGGRPDTQYF. The V gene is TRBV4-1, the J gene TRBJ2-3, with 9 bases identical to TRBD2. Germline V CDR1 and CDR2: MGHRA, YSYEKL. The CDR3 spans 16 residues. The V gene end was trimmed by 1 base and the J gene end by 4 bases; junction bases not matched to a gene: 6.

The CDR3 protein is CASTPLRSRSPLHF. The CDR3 DNA reads as TGCGCCAGCACCCCTCTGCGTAGTCGATCACCCCTCCACTTT. The chain couples TRBV10-2 to TRBJ1-6; no clear D gene. V was pared by 7 bases and J by 10 bases, with 17 bases between. The CDR3 is 14 residues long. Germline CDR1 WSHSY, CDR2 SAAADI.

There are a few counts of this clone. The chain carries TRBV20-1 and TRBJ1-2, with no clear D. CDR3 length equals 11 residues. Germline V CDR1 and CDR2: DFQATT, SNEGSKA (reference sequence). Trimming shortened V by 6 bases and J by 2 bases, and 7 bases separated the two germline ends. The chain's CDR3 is CSAGGNYGYTF. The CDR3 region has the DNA TGCAGTGCGGGAGGGAACTATGGCTACACCTTC.

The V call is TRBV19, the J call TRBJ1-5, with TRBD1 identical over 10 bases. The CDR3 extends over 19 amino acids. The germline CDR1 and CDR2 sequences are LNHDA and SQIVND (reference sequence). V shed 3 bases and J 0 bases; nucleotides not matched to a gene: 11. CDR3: CASSIPRDRGSYSNQPQHF. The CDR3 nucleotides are TGTGCCAGTAGTATTCCCCGGGACAGGGGTTCGTATAGCAATCAGCCCCAGCATTTT.

The CDR3 is CASSQVQGTEAFF. The CDR3 bases are TGCGCCAGCAGCCAAGTACAGGGCACTGAAGCTTTCTTT. The chain joins TRBV4-1 to TRBJ1-1; a possible D gene is TRBD1 (6 bases). The CDR3 loop spans 13 amino acids. V was pared by 1 base and J by 4 bases, with 7 bases between. Germline V gene lookup returns CDR1 MGHRA and CDR2 YSYEKL.

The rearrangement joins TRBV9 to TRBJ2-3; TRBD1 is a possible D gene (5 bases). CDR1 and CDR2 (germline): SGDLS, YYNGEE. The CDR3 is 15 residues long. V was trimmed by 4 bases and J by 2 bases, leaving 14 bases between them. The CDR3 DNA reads TGTGCCAGCAGCCCCCGGACATCTCTCACAGATACGCAGTATTTT. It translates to CASSPRTSLTDTQYF.

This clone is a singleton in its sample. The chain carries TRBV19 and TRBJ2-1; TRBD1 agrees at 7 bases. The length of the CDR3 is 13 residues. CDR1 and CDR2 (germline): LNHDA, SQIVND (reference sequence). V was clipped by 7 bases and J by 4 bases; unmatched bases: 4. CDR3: CASTSGGYNEQFF. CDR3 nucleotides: TGTGCCAGTACCTCAGGGGGTTACAATGAGCAGTTCTTC.

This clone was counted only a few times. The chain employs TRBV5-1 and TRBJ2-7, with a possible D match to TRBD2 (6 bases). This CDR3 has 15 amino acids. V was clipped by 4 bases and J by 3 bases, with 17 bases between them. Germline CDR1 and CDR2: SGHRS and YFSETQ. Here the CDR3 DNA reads TGCGCCAGCAGCCCATCCGGACTACAAAACTACGAGCAGTACTTC. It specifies CASSPSGLQNYEQYF.

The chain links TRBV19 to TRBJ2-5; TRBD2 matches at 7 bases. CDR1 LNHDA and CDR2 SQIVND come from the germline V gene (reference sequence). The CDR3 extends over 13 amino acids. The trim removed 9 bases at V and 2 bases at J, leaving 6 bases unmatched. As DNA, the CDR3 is TGTGCCAGCACAACTAGCGAGCAAGAGACCCAGTACTTC. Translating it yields CASTTSEQETQYF.

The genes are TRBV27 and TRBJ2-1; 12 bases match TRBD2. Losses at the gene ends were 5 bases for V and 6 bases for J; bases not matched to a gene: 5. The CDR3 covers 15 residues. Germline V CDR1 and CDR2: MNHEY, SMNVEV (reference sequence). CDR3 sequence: CASSPRLAGVNEQFF. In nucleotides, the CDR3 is TGTGCCAGCAGTCCCAGACTAGCGGGAGTCAATGAGCAGTTCTTC.

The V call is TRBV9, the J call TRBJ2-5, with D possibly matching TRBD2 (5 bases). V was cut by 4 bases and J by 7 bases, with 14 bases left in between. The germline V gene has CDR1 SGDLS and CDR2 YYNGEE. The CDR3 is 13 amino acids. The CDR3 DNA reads TGTGCCAGCAGCTCCGGGCCTGGAGGGACCCAGTACTTC. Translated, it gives CASSSGPGGTQYF.

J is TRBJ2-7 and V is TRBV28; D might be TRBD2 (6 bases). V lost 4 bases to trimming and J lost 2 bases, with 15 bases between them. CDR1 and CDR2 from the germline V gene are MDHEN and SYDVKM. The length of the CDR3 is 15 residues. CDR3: CASSSPLGTAYEQYF. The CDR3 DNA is TGTGCCAGCAGTTCCCCTTTAGGGACTGCCTACGAGCAGTACTTC.

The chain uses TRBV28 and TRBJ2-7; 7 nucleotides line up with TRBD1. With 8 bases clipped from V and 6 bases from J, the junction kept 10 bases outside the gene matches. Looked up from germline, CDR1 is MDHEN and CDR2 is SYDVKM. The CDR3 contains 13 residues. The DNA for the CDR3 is TGTGCCAGCCTGAACAGGGGTAGGGGCGAGCAGTACTTC. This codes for CASLNRGRGEQYF.

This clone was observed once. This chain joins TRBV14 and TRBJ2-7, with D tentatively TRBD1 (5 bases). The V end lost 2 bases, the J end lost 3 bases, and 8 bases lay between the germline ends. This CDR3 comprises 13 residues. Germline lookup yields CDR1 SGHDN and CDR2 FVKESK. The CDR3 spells CASSQKRGYEQYF. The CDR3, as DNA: TGTGCCAGCAGCCAAAAAAGGGGCTACGAGCAGTACTTC.

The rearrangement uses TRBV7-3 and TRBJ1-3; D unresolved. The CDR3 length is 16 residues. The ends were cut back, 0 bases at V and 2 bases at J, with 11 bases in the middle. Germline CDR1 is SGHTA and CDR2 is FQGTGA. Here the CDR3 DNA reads TGTGCCAGCAGCTTAACGGGCGCGGGTGCTGGAAACACCATATATTTT. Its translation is CASSLTGAGAGNTIYF.

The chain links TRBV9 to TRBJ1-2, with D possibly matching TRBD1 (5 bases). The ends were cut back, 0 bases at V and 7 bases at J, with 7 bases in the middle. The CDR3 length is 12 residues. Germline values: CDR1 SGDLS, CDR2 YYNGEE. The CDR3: CASSVATGGYTF. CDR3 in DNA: TGTGCCAGCAGCGTAGCAACAGGTGGCTACACCTTC.

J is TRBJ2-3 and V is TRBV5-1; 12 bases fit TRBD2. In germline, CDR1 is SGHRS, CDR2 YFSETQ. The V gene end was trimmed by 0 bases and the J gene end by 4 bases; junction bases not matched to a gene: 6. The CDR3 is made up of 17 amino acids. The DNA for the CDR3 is TGCGCCAGCAGCTTGGCCCTAGCGGGGGGGCGGGCAGATACGCAGTATTTT. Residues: CASSLALAGGRADTQYF. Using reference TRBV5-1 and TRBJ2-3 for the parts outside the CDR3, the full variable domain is KAGVTQTPRYLIKTRGQQVTLSCSPISGHRSVSWYQQTPGQGLQFLFEYFSETQRNKGNFPGRFSGRQFSNSRSEMNVSTLELGDSALYLCASSLALAGGRADTQYFGPGTRLTVL.

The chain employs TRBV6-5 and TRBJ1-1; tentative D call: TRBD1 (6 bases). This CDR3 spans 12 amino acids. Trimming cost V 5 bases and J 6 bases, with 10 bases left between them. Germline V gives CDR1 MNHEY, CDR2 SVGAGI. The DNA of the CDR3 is TGTGCCAGCAGTACTAGACAGGCTGAAGCTTTCTTT. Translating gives CASSTRQAEAFF.

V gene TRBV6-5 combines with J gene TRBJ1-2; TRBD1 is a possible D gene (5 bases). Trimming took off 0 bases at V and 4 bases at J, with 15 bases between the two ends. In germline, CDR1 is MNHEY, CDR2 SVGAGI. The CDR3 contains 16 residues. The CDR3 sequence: CASSYSPQGMVYGYTF. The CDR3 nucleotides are TGTGCCAGCAGTTACTCGCCCCAGGGCATGGTCTATGGCTACACCTTC.

The CDR3 sequence: CASSPVQGGTGELFF. The CDR3 bases are TGTGCCAGCAGTCCCGTACAGGGTGGCACCGGGGAGCTGTTTTTT. The chain employs TRBV27 and TRBJ2-2, with D possibly matching TRBD1 (6 bases). CDR1 is MNHEY, CDR2 SMNVEV, per germline (reference sequence). The CDR3 totals 15 residues. Trimming took 5 bases from V and 4 from J, leaving 14 bases between them.

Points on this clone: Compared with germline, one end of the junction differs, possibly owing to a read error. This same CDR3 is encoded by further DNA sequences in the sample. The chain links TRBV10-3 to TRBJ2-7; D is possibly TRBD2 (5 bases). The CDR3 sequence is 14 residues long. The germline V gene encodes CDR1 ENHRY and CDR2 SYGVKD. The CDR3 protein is CAISRRGKEDEQYF. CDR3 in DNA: TGCGCCATCAGTCGACGAGGGAAGGAAGACGAGCAGTACTTC.

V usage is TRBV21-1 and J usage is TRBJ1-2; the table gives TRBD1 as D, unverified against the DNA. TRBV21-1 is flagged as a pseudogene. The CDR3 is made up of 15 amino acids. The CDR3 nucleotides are TGTGCCAGCAGCAAGGTCGACAGGGGAACCTATGGCTACACCTTC. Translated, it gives CASSKVDRGTYGYTF.

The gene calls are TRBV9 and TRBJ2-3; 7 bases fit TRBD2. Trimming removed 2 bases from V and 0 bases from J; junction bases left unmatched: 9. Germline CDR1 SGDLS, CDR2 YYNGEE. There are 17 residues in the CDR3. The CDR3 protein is CASSVFPLAESTDTQYF. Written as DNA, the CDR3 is TGTGCCAGCAGCGTCTTTCCTCTAGCGGAAAGCACAGATACGCAGTATTTT.

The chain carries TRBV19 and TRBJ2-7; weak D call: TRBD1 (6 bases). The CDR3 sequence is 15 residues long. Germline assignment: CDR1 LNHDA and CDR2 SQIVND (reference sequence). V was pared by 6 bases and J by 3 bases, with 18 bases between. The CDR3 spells CASSKSGRGGYEQYF. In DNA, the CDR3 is TGTGCCAGTAGCAAATCCGGCAGGGGTGGCTACGAGCAGTACTTC.

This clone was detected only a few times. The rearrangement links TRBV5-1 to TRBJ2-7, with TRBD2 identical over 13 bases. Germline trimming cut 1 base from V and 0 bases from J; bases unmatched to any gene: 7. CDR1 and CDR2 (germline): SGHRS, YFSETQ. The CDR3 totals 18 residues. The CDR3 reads CASSLTRGLAGSSYEQYF. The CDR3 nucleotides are TGCGCCAGCAGCTTGACCAGGGGACTAGCGGGGAGCTCCTACGAGCAGTACTTC.

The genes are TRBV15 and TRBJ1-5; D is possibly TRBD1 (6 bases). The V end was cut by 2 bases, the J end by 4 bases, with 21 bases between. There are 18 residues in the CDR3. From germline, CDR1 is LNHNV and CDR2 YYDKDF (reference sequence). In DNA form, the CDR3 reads TGTGCCACCAGCAGATTACCCATCCGGGGACAATATAATCAGCCCCAGCATTTT. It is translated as CATSRLPIRGQYNQPQHF.